The 6 T cell receptor beta chains below come from one sample, sequenced in a study of cytomegalovirus exposure and HLA in healthy donors. PCR employed 60 Vbeta and 13 Jbeta primers. Sequencing used immunoSEQ multiplex PCR; TCRdb keeps in-frame clones, though not all of them. The sample contains around 180,000 clones, about 77% of which appear only once. Sequencing was performed on PBMCs. The receptors here all came from a man aged 60-69 years in good health and CMV-seronegative.

V usage is TRBV5-4 and J usage is TRBJ1-4; no definite D call. Germline CDR1 is SGHNT and CDR2 is YYREEE (reference sequence). CDR3 length equals 13 residues. V lost 4 bases to trimming and J lost 8 bases, with 12 bases between them. The CDR3, as DNA: TGTGCCAGCAGCCCGGTCCCAAGAGAAAAACTGTTTTTT. Protein sequence: CASSPVPREKLFF.

The chain couples TRBV7-6 to TRBJ1-3; TRBD1 matches at 9 bases. This CDR3 is built from 18 residues. From germline, CDR1 is SGHVS and CDR2 FNYEAQ. Trimming cost V 5 bases and J 0 bases; bases outside gene matches: 11. CDR3 region: CASSLWTGETFSGNTIYF. CDR3 DNA sequence: TGTGCCAGCAGCCTATGGACAGGGGAAACTTTCTCTGGAAACACCATATATTTT.

This clone was seen a handful of times. This chain joins TRBV5-4 and TRBJ2-1; a possible D gene is TRBD2 (6 bases). The CDR3 runs 17 residues. Germline CDR1 is SGHNT and CDR2 is YYREEE (reference sequence). Trimming took 1 base from V and 1 from J, leaving 15 bases between them. CDR3 in amino acids: CASSLQSGAGSYNEQFF. Here the CDR3 DNA reads TGTGCCAGCAGCTTGCAATCGGGAGCAGGGTCCTACAATGAGCAGTTCTTC.

The chain is built from TRBV15 and TRBJ2-5; a possible D gene is TRBD2 (5 bases). CDR1 is LNHNV and CDR2 is YYDKDF in the germline V gene (reference sequence). V was trimmed by 5 bases and J by 5 bases, leaving 15 bases between them. The CDR3 length is 14 residues. The CDR3 region has the DNA TGTGCCACCAGCGGGTCGGGGAACGAGGAGACCCAGTACTTC. Translation: CATSGSGNEETQYF.

The CDR3: CASSPQGMGPGANVLTF. The CDR3 DNA follows: TGTGCCAGTAGTCCACAGGGAATGGGCCCTGGGGCCAACGTCCTGACTTTC. The V gene is TRBV19, the J gene TRBJ2-6, with D possibly TRBD1 on 6 matching bases. This CDR3 spans 17 amino acids. The germline gives CDR1 LNHDA, CDR2 SQIVND (reference sequence). Trimming removed 5 bases from V and 2 bases from J, with 16 bases in between.

Only a few counts were recorded for this clone. The chain carries TRBV6-5 and TRBJ2-1, with TRBD2 matching 9 bases. The CDR3 runs 15 residues. Germline trimming cut 2 bases from V and 4 bases from J; bases unmatched to any gene: 3. Germline CDR1 and CDR2: MNHEY and SVGAGI. CDR3 amino acids: CASSYGLAGYNEQFF. In DNA form, the CDR3 reads TGTGCCAGCAGTTACGGGCTAGCGGGATACAATGAGCAGTTCTTC.